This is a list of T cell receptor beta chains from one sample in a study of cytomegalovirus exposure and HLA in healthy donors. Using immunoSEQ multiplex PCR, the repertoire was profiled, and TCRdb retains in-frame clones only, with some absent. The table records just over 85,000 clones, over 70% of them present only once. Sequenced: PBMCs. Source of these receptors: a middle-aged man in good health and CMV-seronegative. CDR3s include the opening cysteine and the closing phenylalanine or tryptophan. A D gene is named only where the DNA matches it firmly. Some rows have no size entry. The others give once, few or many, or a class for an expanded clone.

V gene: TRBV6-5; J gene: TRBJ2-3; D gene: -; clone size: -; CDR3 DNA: TGTGCCAGCAGACGAAGAACTTACACAGATACGCAGTATTTT; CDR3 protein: CASRRRTYTDTQYF
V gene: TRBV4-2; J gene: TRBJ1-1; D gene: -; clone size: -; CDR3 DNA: TGTGCCAGCAGCCAAGAGATAAACGGGAACACTGAAGCTTTCTTT; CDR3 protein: CASSQEINGNTEAFF
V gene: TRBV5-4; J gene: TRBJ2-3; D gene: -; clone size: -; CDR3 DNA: TGTGCCAGCAGCCCTCCGGGGGCAGATACGCAGTATTTT; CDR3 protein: CASSPPGADTQYF
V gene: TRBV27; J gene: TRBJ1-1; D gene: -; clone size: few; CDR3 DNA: TGTGCCAGCATAGGGGCGGGGATCCGAGAAGCTTTCTTT; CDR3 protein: CASIGAGIREAFF
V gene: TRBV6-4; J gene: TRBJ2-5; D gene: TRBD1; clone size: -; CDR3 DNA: TGTGCCAGCAGTCAGGGGGAAAAAGAGACCCAGTACTTC; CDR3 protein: CASSQGEKETQYF
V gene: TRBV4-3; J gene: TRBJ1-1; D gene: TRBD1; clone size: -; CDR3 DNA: TGCGCCAGCAGCCCTTCACAGGGGGCGAGTGGTGCTTTCTTT; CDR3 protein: CASSPSQGASGAFF
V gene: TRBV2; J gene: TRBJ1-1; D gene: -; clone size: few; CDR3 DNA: TGTGCCAGCAGATCCGAATCTACCGGCACTGAAGCTTTCTTT; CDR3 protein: CASRSESTGTEAFF
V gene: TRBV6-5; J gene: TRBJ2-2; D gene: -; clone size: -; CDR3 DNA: TGTGCCAGCAGTTACGGGCTGAACACCGGGGAGCTGTTTTTT; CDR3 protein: CASSYGLNTGELFF
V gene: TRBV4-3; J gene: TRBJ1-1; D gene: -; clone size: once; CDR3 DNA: TGCGCCAGCAGCCAAGCGTCAACCGCGGCGGACACTGAAGCTTTCTTT; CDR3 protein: CASSQASTAADTEAFF
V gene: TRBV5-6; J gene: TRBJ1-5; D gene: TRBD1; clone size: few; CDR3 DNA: TGTGCCAGCAGCTCCTCCGGGACAGGGAGGGGGATTCAGCCCCAGCATTTT; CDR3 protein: CASSSSGTGRGIQPQHF
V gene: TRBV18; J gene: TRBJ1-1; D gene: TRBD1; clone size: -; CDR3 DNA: TGTGCCAGCTCACCCTTGTCAGGGACAGGCACTGAAGCTTTCTTT; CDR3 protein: CASSPLSGTGTEAFF
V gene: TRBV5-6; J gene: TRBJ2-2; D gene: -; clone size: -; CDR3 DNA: TGTGCCAGCAGCTCCGGGGCGAACACCGGGGAGCTGTTTTTT; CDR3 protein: CASSSGANTGELFF
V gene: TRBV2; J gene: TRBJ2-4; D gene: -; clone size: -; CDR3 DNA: TGTGCCAGCAGTGAGGAGGGACTCGACCTAAACATTCAGTACTTC; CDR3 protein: CASSEEGLDLNIQYF
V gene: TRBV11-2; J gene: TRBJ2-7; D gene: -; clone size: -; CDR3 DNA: TGTGCCAGCAGCTTAGAGCGCTACGAGCAGTACTTC; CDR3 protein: CASSLERYEQYF
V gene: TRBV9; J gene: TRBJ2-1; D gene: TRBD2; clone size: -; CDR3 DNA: TGTGCCAGCAGCGCAGTCCCAAAAGATAGCGGGGGGGGCTACAATGAGCAGTTCTTC; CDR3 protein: CASSAVPKDSGGGYNEQFF
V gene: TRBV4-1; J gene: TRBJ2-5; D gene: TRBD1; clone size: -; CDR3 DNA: TGCGCCAGCAGCCGGAACCCGGGACAGAAAGAGACCCAGTACTTC; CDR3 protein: CASSRNPGQKETQYF
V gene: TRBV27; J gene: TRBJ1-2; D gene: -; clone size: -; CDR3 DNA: TGTGCCAGCAGTATGACAGCAGACTATGGCTACACCTTC; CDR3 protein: CASSMTADYGYTF
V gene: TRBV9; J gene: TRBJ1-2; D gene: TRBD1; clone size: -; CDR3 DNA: TGTGCCAGCAGCGTAGGGGGAGAAGGACAGGGATTAAACTATGGCTACACCTTC; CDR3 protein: CASSVGGEGQGLNYGYTF
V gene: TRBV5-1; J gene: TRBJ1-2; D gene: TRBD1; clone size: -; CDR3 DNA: TGCGCCAGCAGCCCCACCGGGACAGGGGGGGGCTACACCTTC; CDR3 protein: CASSPTGTGGGYTF
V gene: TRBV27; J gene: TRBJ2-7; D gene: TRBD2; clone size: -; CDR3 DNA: TGTGCCAGCAGTGCTGGACTAGCGGGGGGCTACGAGCAGTACTTC; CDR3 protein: CASSAGLAGGYEQYF
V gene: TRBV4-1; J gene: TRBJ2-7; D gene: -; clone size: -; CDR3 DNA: TGCGCCAGCGCCGGAGGAGCCTCCTACGAGCAGTACTTC; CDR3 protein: CASAGGASYEQYF
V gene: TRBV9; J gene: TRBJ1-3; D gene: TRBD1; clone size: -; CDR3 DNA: TGTGCCAGCAGCGTAGCTACAACAGGGGGGGGAAACACCATATATTTT; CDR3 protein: CASSVATTGGGNTIYF
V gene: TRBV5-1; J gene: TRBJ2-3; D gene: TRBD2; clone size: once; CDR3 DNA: TGCGCCAGCAGCTCCTTAGCGGGGGGAAGCACAGATACGCAGTATTTT; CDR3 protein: CASSSLAGGSTDTQYF
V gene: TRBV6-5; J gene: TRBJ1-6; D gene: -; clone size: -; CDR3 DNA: TGTGCCAGCACTTATAAGACAGGAGGTCCAGAATCACCCCTCCACTTT; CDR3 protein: CASTYKTGGPESPLHF
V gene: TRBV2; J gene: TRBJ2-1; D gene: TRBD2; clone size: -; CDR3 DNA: TGTGCCAGCACTGGACTAGCGGGGAACAATGAGCAGTTCTTC; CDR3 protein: CASTGLAGNNEQFF
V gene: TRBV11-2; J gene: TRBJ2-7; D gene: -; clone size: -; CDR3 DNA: TGTGCCAGCACCCTAACCCCCTACGAGCAGTACTTC; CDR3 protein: CASTLTPYEQYF
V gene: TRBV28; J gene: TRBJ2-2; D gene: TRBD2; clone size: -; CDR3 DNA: TGTGCCAGCAGGGGACTAGCGGGGGGGCTGAGCGGGGAGCTGTTTTTT; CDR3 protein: CASRGLAGGLSGELFF
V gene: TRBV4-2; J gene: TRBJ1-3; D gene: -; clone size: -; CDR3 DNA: TGTGCCAGCAGCCTAGGGGAGGCGATCTCTGGAAACACCATATATTTT; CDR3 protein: CASSLGEAISGNTIYF
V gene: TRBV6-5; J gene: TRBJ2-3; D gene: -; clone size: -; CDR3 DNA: TGTGCCAGCAGTTACTCGGGGGGAGGCGGCACAGATACGCAGTATTTT; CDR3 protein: CASSYSGGGGTDTQYF
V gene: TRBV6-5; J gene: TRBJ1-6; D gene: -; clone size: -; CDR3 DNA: TGTGCCAGCAGTGAATCAGGGAATTCACCCCTCCACTTT; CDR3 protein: CASSESGNSPLHF
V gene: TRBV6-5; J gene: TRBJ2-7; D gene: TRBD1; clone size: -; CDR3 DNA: TGTGCCAGCAGTTGGACCGGGACAGTAGACTACGAGCAGTACTTC; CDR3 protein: CASSWTGTVDYEQYF
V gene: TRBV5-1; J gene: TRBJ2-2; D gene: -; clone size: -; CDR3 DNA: TGCGCCAGCAGCCCCGGGGGTATGAACACCGGGGAGCTGTTTTTT; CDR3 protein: CASSPGGMNTGELFF
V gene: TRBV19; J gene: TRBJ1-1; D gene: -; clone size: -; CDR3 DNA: TGTGCCAGTAGTGAGGGGCAGGGGAGGGGAGCTTTCTTT; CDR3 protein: CASSEGQGRGAFF
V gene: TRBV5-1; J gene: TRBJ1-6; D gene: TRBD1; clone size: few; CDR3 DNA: TGCGCCAGCAGCCTGGGACAGGGTGTAAATTCACCCCTCCACTTT; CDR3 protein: CASSLGQGVNSPLHF
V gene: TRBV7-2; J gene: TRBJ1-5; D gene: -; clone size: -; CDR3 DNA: TGTGCCAGCAGCTTAGATAGAGGCAATCAGCCCCAGCATTTT; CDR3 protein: CASSLDRGNQPQHF
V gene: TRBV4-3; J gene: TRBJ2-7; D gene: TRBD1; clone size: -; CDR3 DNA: TGCGCCAGCAGCCAAGAAAAAAGGGGGCGGGTTTCCTACGAGCAGTACTTC; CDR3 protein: CASSQEKRGRVSYEQYF
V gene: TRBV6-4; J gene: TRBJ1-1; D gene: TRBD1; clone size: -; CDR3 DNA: TGTGCCAGCAGTGAATTCCCGGGACAGGGGACGTACACTGAAGCTTTCTTT; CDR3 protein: CASSEFPGQGTYTEAFF
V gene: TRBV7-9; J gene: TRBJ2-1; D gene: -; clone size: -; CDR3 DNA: TGTGCCAGCAGCTCCCGGGATCAACCCTACAATGAGCAGTTCTTC; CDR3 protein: CASSSRDQPYNEQFF
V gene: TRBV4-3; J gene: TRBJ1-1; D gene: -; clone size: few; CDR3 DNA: TGCGCCAGCAGCCAAGATAGCAGAACTGAAGCTTTCTTT; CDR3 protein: CASSQDSRTEAFF
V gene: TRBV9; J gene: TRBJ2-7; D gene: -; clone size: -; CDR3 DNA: TGTGCCAGCAGCGTAGGGTGGCAGGACTCCTACGAGCAGTACTTC; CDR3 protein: CASSVGWQDSYEQYF
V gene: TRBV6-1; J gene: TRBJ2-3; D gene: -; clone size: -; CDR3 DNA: TGTGCCAGCAGTACACAGGCCGGAGAGTCAGATACGCAGTATTTT; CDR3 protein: CASSTQAGESDTQYF
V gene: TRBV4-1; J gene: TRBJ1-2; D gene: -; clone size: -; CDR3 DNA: TGCGCCAGCAGCCAACCAACCCTAGGGCGACAGGTGAAGAATTCTTATGGCTACACCTTC; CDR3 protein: CASSQPTLGRQVKNSYGYTF
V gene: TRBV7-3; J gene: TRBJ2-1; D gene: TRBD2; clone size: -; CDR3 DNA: TGCGCCAGCAGCACGCGGGGGGCCTCCTACAATGAGCAGTTCTTC; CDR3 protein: CASSTRGASYNEQFF
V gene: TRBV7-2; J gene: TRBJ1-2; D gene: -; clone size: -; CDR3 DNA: TGTGCCAGCAGCTTAGACAGGGCGGGCTACACCTTC; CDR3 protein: CASSLDRAGYTF